The 15 T cell receptor beta chains presented below share a single source sample, sequenced in a study of blood T cell repertoires in COVID-19. Assay: immunoSEQ multiplex PCR; the TCRdb copy retains only in-frame clones and omits some. Of about 160,000 clones in the sample, 87% are singletons; the top ten hold 4% to 5%. Sequenced input: peripheral blood. All receptors come from a woman aged 55-75 years with active or convalescent COVID-19.

This clone was seen once. The CDR3 nucleotides read TGTGCCAGCAGTTCGGCAGGCTATAACACTGAAGCTTTCTTT. Residues: CASSSAGYNTEAFF. The chain joins TRBV27 to TRBJ1-1, with D unclear. The CDR3 runs 14 residues. With 4 bases removed from V and 2 bases from J, the gap between germline ends came to 11 bases. CDR1 is MNHEY, CDR2 SMNVEV, per germline (reference sequence).

This clone occurred many times. V and J are TRBV19 and TRBJ1-2; 9 bases line up with TRBD1. V lost 9 bases, J lost 8 bases, and 10 bases stayed unmatched. The CDR3 consists of 13 residues. Germline CDR1 reads LNHDA; CDR2 reads SQIVND (reference sequence). In DNA, the CDR3 is TGTGCCAGCCACCGGACAGGGGAGGGGGGCTACACCTTC. This sequence encodes CASHRTGEGGYTF.

The chain recombines TRBV29-1 with TRBJ1-1, with 9 nucleotides matching TRBD1. Germline CDR1 and CDR2: SQVTM and ANQGSEA. The CDR3 length is 14 residues. With V trimmed by 7 bases and J by 1 base, 7 bases remained unmatched. The CDR3 sequence is CSGQDRGQNTEAFF. CDR3 sequence (DNA): TGCAGCGGACAGGACAGGGGACAGAACACTGAAGCTTTCTTT. The full variable domain, rest sourced from reference TRBV29-1 and TRBJ1-1, is SAVISQKPSRDICQRGTSLTIQCQVDSQVTMMFWYRQQPGQSLTLIATANQGSEATYESGFVIDKFPISRPNLTFSTLTVSNMSPEDSSIYLCSGQDRGQNTEAFFGQGTRLTVV.

The rearrangement joins TRBV7-3 to TRBJ2-1; TRBD1 might be the D (6 bases). V was cut by 4 bases and J by 5 bases, with 9 bases left in between. The CDR3 has 13 amino acids. CDR1 and CDR2 (germline): SGHTA, FQGTGA. This CDR3 reads CASSSQGDNEQFF. The CDR3 DNA reads as TGTGCCAGCAGCTCACAGGGAGACAATGAGCAGTTCTTC.

As concerns this clone: At the DNA level, this CDR3 is encoded by other sequences in the same sample as well. The CDR3 region has the DNA TGTGCCAGCAGCCGTAGGGGGCCTCAGCCCCAGCATTTT. As protein: CASSRRGPQPQHF. This chain joins TRBV5-8 and TRBJ1-5, with TRBD1 identical over 7 bases. From germline, CDR1 is SGHTS and CDR2 YDEGEE. This CDR3 has 13 residues. J lost 6 bases, V lost 4 bases, and 4 bases had no gene match.

V gene TRBV19 combines with J gene TRBJ2-3; 10 nucleotides agree with TRBD1. This CDR3 is built from 16 residues. Germline V gene data show CDR1 as LNHDA and CDR2 as SQIVND (reference sequence). V was pared by 3 bases and J by 2 bases, with 5 bases of the junction left unmatched. The CDR3 DNA is TGTGCCAGTAGTATGATCGGGACAGGGGACACAGATACGCAGTATTTT. Its protein product is CASSMIGTGDTDTQYF.

The chain recombines TRBV9 with TRBJ2-1; D might be TRBD2 (5 bases). Per germline, CDR1 SGDLS and CDR2 YYNGEE. V was trimmed by 4 bases and J by 6 bases, leaving 11 bases between them. The CDR3 is 13 residues long. The CDR3 nucleotides are TGTGCCAGCAGCCCCCCTAGCAGCAATGAGCAGTTCTTC. Protein sequence: CASSPPSSNEQFF.

CDR3 nucleotide sequence: TGTGCCAGCAGCGTGGGGGCAGGGAACACAGATACGCAGTATTTT. Translated: CASSVGAGNTDTQYF. The chain combines TRBV5-4 with TRBJ2-3, with a tentative D call TRBD1 (6 bases). Germline-derived CDR1 and CDR2 are SGHNT and YYREEE (reference sequence). This CDR3 region has 15 residues. The V gene lost 4 bases and the J gene lost 2 bases, with 14 bases spanning the gap. The full variable domain, with the rest looked up from reference TRBV5-4 and TRBJ2-3, is ETGVTQSPTHLIKTRGQQVTLRCSSQSGHNTVSWYQQALGQGPQFIFQYYREEENGRGNFPPRFSGLQFPNYSSELNVNALELDDSALYLCASSVGAGNTDTQYFGPGTRLTVL.

The gene calls are TRBV7-8 and TRBJ1-5; no firm D call. CDR1 is SGHVS and CDR2 is FQNEAQ in the germline V gene. Trimming cost V 1 base and J 6 bases, with 7 bases left between them. The CDR3 contains 13 residues. In DNA form, the CDR3 reads TGTGCCAGCAGCTTAGGAGATTCTCAGCCCCAGCATTTT. Protein: CASSLGDSQPQHF.

The V gene is TRBV3-1 (or the pseudogene TRBV3-2), the J gene TRBJ2-5, with 10 bases that match TRBD1. Germline lookup yields CDR1 LGHDT and CDR2 YNNKEL (reference sequence). CDR3 length equals 14 residues. The junction had 4 bases not matched to a gene; V was cut back by 4 bases and J by 5 bases. CDR3 DNA sequence: TGTGCCAGCAGCCGACAGGGGGCGGAGGAGACCCAGTACTTC. Protein: CASSRQGAEETQYF.

The chain uses TRBV19 and TRBJ1-5; TRBD1 matches 9 bases. The CDR3 totals 14 residues. Looked up from germline, CDR1 is LNHDA and CDR2 is SQIVND (reference sequence). J gave up 7 bases and V 7 bases, and 8 bases lay outside the gene matches. The CDR3 coding sequence is TGTGCCAGTAATCCGGACAGGGGAAGCCAGCCCCAGCATTTT. Its protein product is CASNPDRGSQPQHF.

With respect to this clone: This CDR3 is also generated by other DNA sequences in the sample. The rearrangement joins TRBV5-1 to TRBJ2-2, with TRBD1 matching 9 bases. Germline V CDR1 and CDR2: SGHRS, YFSETQ. After removal of 5 bases from V and 6 bases from J, the junction contained 5 bases not matched to a gene. The CDR3 spans 14 residues. The CDR3 DNA follows: TGCGCCAGCAGTCGGACAGGGGATGCCGGGGAGCTGTTTTTT. As protein: CASSRTGDAGELFF.

The chain recombines TRBV6-1 with TRBJ2-7; possible D gene TRBD2, 5 bases. CDR3 size: 16 residues. The germline V gene encodes CDR1 MNHNS and CDR2 SASEGT. Trimming removed 1 base from V and 1 base from J, with 14 bases in between. In DNA form, the CDR3 reads TGTGCCAGCAGTGAAGGGAGAGGGATCAGATCCTACGAGCAGTACTTC. Protein sequence: CASSEGRGIRSYEQYF.

This chain joins TRBV2 and TRBJ1-6; 7 bases align to TRBD1. V shed 6 bases, J shed 4 bases, and the junction held 9 bases outside the gene matches. The CDR3 spans 16 residues. Germline CDR1 reads SNHLY; CDR2 reads FYNNEI. In DNA, the CDR3 is TGTGCCAGCAGACTTCGACAGGGAACTTATAATTCACCCCTCCACTTT. Translated, it gives CASRLRQGTYNSPLHF.

J is TRBJ1-5 and V is TRBV7-9; the D is unclear. CDR3 length: 14 amino acids. The germline V gene has CDR1 SEHNR and CDR2 FQNEAQ (reference sequence). The ends were cut back, 3 bases at V and 3 bases at J, with 9 bases in the middle. The CDR3 protein is CASSLSEVNQPQHF. The CDR3 DNA is TGTGCCAGCAGCTTGAGTGAGGTCAATCAGCCCCAGCATTTT.